The clone carrying this TCR beta chain was counted only a few times. The entry originates in a study of early T cells in non-severe SARS-CoV-2 infection. MiXCR, applied by TCRdb to the 5' RACE reads, yields one record per CDR3 protein. The sample lists 60,000 to 75,000 distinct CDR3 sequences; roughly 10% were seen once. V dropped 2 bases and J dropped 9; count of bases not matched to a gene: 9. Looked up from germline, CDR1 is MNHEY and CDR2 is SVGAGI. This CDR3 has 15 amino acids. The chain employs TRBV6-5 and TRBJ2-1, with 8 bases identical to TRBD1. Sequencing used whole blood, obtained at baseline. This TCR was recovered from an adult who was a healthcare worker with PCR-confirmed SARS-CoV-2 infection or an uninfected control (not recorded which). The CDR3 is CASSYTGQASTEQFF. The CDR3 nucleotides read TGTGCCAGCAGTTACACGGGACAGGCTTCGACTGAGCAGTTCTTC.